This record concerns one T cell receptor (beta chain) sequence. This clone was seen a handful of times. The antigen it recognizes is unknown. No qualities accompany the bases; no much larger clone lies one base away. The cohort comprised around 700 healthy bone marrow donors. All cohort members were sampled while nominally healthy, although unrecorded immune exposures were likely present. The donor tested CMV seronegative, placing the donor among the roughly 340 seronegative members of the cohort. Every donor gave a peripheral blood sample, and the peripheral blood mononuclear cells from that sample were used for TCR beta sequencing. Genomic DNA extraction from the blood cell samples was performed with the Qiagen DNeasy Blood Extraction Kit. Measured from the cysteine to the phenylalanine, the CDR3 is 13 residues long. The kept DNA is CDR3 alone, 39 bases in frame from the first base. CDR1 and CDR2 (SNHLY, FYNNEI) derive from the germline V gene. Trimming costs V 4 bases and J 1 base, and their ends lie 7 bases apart.

Preparation of the library involved the immunoSEQ multiplex PCR assay. For the multiplex PCR, a mixture combining 60 forward primers for TCR Vbeta segments and 13 reverse primers for TCR Jbeta segments was used. The CDR3 region of rearranged TCR beta genes was amplified from genomic DNA by a multiplex PCR assay. The amplified TCR beta libraries were sequenced on the Illumina HiSeq System as 87-base-pair reads. In the paper's pipeline: In a later analysis, 77 million or so unique TCR beta chains were counted across the approximately 640 repertoires, and approximately 11 million of these chains were shared by at least two donors. To remove PCR and sequencing errors, raw reads were error-corrected and collapsed into unique sequences using a nearest-neighbor algorithm that merged closely related sequences. V, D and J gene segments were assigned by aligning CDR3 sequences to IMGT reference sequences. Each retained sequence needed at least a six-nucleotide match to both a V gene segment and a J gene segment. Rearrangements were classified as productive when the CDR3 lacked stop codons and remained in frame with V and J, and all other rearrangements were classified as non-productive. CDR3 was defined according to IMGT convention as the region running from the second conserved V-encoded cysteine to the conserved J-encoded phenylalanine. In an earlier analysis of 587 of the donors, sequences lacking an unambiguous match to a single V gene segment were excluded. An earlier analysis of some 500 of the donors classified V segments as functional when productive rearrangements were above 56.7% and as segregating when the standard deviation between donors was above 5%. A statistical classification framework was built to diagnose cytomegalovirus status from the catalog of TCR beta chain sequences. In a later analysis, TCR nucleotide sequences were compared against IMGT/GENE-DB human TR gene sequences so that V and J genes could be assigned. The TCRdist pipeline was used in a later analysis to assign CDR3 sequences and most-parsimonious VDJ recombination scenarios. In a later analysis, each TCR beta chain was defined by its CDR3 amino acid sequence together with its V-gene family, and reads lacking a unique V-gene family were excluded. To address suspected cross-contamination and a sequencing artifact, a later analysis removed around 590 highly shared, low-generation-probability nucleotide sequences. In a later analysis, a clonal expansion index was calculated for each public chain from normalized within-repertoire ranks of inferred template counts. A later analysis computed generation probabilities with a VDJ recombination model fitted to out-of-frame rearrangements, and checked the results against IGoR. A later analysis scored TCR-TCR, TCR-HLA and TCR-CMV co-occurrence with hypergeometric tests, applying a repertoire-size bias correction to TCR pairs. In a later analysis, false discovery rates were estimated by permuting HLA or CMV assignments 20 times. In a later analysis, co-occurring TCRs were grouped using DBSCAN, and TCRdist sequence similarity was added for clustering within HLA-allele-positive subsets. For co-occurrence clustering, repertoires with fewer than 30,000 or more than 120,000 public chains were excluded, along with about five repertoires with anomalous nucleotide sharing. TCRdb holds this immuneACCESS table with in-frame rearrangements only. Some clones are missing; in checked studies, unresolved V genes explain under half, and the rest has no known cause. V and J calls and clone size are copied from that table; D and trimming were computed from the DNA. The sample table lists 90,000 to 100,000 clones, around 70% of them with a count of one. Together, the top ten hold approximately 2.7% of the sample.

The data derive from a study of cytomegalovirus exposure and HLA in healthy donors (dated by TCRdb to the late 2010s). For the wider study: According to an earlier analysis of several hundred of the donors, roughly 180 million T cells yielded 100 million or so unique TCR beta sequences and approximately 300 Gb of sequence data. The study was designed to test whether signatures of past pathogen exposure could be identified by cataloging public T cell receptors. An earlier analysis of 500 to 750 of the donors applied high-throughput TCR beta sequencing to assess whether each TCR beta V gene segment acted as functional or pseudogenic. Several DR-DQ haplotypes were handled as single units for association and clustering, since linkage in the cohort was strong. In a later genetic analysis, genome-wide SNP genotypes for about three fifths of the roughly 670 donors were used, and that subset was treated as a discovery cohort. The study used immunosequencing to profile the T cell repertoires of under 700 subjects and linked those repertoires to cytomegalovirus serostatus. Every repertoire in the discovery cohort had been generated on one and the same sequencing platform. An early release covering 550 to 700 HLA-typed donors comprised 250 to 350 gigabases of sequencing data and tens of millions of unique TCR sequences. To predict cytomegalovirus infection status, the study combined high-throughput TCR immunosequencing, statistical association of individual TCRs with disease status, and machine learning. Typing coverage varied by locus: roughly 620-630 donors for A, B, C, DRB1 and DQB1; approximately 520 for DQA1; around 610 for DPA1; approximately 450 for DPB1. Among the approximately 430 genotyped donors, 81% belonged to the genetic ancestry cluster associated with self-reported Caucasian donors. Besides the first cohort of 550 to 750 subjects, a separate validation cohort made up of 90 to 150 different subjects was used. HLA typing covered class I and class II loci at four-digit resolution. Rather than drawing on any new phenotypic data, the later analysis identified candidate immune exposures from TCR beta sequences and the way those sequences occurred across donors. Alongside the repertoire data, information on donor age, sex, ethnicity and CMV serostatus was compiled. A later analysis re-analyzed previously published TCR beta repertoires from 600 to 850 donors and added high-resolution HLA genotyping to study TCR occurrence patterns. Among some 400 genotyped donors of the cohort, an average of approximately 220,000 unique TCR beta nucleotide sequences was sequenced per donor, of which about 20% were non-productive.

What the research found in general, with its limitations: Presence/absence analyses assumed roughly uniform sequencing depth across donors, an assumption that may not hold. A later analysis found that TCR association rates varied across HLA loci, with DRB1 alleles showing the most associated TCRs and HLA-C alleles the fewest. In a later analysis, HLA-associated TCR beta chains showed more clonal expansion and lower generation probabilities than non-associated chains that were equally common. Only TCR beta chains were sequenced in this cohort, and the absence of alpha or paired-chain data limited detectable features. The classifier was reported to diagnose cytomegalovirus status with high specificity and sensitivity in both the original cohort and the validation cohort. Most TCR sequences were seen in very few donors, while some public TCRs were found in many individuals. Correlated functional status among segregating V segments might reflect linkage disequilibrium, but an unknown experimental factor could not be ruled out. The study gave a list of more than 150 TCR beta chains associated with cytomegalovirus. The authors suggested that the approach could potentially be extended to other disease states and immunological phenotypes. In a later genetic analysis, fewer N-insertions in productive TCRs were reported among donors in an Asian-associated ancestry cluster than the roughly 700-donor mean. In an earlier analysis of about 600 of the donors, most TCR beta V segments appeared in productive rearrangements about 87% or about 30% of the time, broadly matching IMGT annotations. Several of the top co-occurrence clusters appeared to be linked to parvovirus B19, influenza, CMV and Epstein-Barr virus, according to a later analysis. Assigning TCR associations to individual alleles was difficult when HLA alleles, especially DR and DQ, strongly co-occurred. V-gene and J-gene trimming of TCR beta chains was associated with a missense DCLRE1C variant in a later genetic analysis, and the association was replicated in an independent cohort. Because some donors lacked HLA typing at each locus, the association tests relied only on the typed subset. Because counts were too low, seventeen rarely observed V segments, including chromosome 9 orphons, were excluded from the earlier analysis of some 590 of the donors. A few of the identified cytomegalovirus-associated TCR beta chains were confirmed in vitro to be specific for cytomegalovirus antigens. Some IMGT-functional V segments, including TRBV6-2 and TRBV6-3, could not be distinguished by the 87-base-pair reads and were therefore excluded. In a later analysis, most CMV-associated TCR beta chains were found to appear HLA-restricted, with HLA associations seemingly driven largely by CMV exposure. The only immune exposure information available for the cohort was CMV serostatus. At a false discovery rate of 0.05, a later analysis linked 15,000 to 20,000 TCR beta sequences to specific HLA alleles. The sequencing pipeline was judged likely to have produced a cluster of highly shared sequence variants as a technical artifact. A further reported finding was that TCR beta sequences accurately predicted the HLA-A and HLA-B alleles for most subjects in the first cohort.

The receptor was derived from a man between 45 and 60 years old in good health and CMV-seronegative. The chain was built from TRBV2 and TRBJ1-1; a weak D assignment points to TRBD1 (6 bases agree). The sample consisted of PBMCs. The DNA sequence follows: TGTGCCAGCAGTGGGACAGCGAACACTGAAGCTTTCTTT. It translates to CASSGTANTEAFF.